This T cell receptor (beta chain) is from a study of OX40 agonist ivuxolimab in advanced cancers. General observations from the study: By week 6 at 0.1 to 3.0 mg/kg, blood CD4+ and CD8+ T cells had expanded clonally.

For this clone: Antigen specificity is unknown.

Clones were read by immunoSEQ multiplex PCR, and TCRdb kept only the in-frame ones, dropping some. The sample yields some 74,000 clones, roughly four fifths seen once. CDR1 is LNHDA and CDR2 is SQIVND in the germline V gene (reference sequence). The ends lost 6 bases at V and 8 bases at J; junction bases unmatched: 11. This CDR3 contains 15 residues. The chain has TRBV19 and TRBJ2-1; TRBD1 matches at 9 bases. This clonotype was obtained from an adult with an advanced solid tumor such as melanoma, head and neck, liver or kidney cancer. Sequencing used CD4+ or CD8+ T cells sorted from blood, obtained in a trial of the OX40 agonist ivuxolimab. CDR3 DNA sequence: TGTGCCAGTAGCTTGACGGGACAGGGACTTTATGAGCAGTTCTTC. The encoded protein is CASSLTGQGLYEQFF. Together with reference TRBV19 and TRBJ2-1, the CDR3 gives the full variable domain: DGGITQSPKYLFRKEGQNVTLSCEQNLNHDAMYWYRQDPGQGLRLIYYSQIVNDFQKGDIAEGYSVSREKKESFPLTVTSAQKNPTAFYLCASSLTGQGLYEQFFGPGTRLTVL.